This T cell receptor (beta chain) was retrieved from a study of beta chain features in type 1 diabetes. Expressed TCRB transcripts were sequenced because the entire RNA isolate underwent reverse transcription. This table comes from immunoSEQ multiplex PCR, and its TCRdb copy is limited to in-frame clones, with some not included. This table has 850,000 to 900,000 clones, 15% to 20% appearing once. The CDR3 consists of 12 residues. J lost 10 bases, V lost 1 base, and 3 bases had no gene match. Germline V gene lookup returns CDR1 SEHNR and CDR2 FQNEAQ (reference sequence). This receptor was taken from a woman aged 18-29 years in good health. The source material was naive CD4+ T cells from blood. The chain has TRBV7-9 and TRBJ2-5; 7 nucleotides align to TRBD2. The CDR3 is CASSLEPGGQYF. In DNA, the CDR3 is TGTGCCAGCAGCTTAGAACCGGGGGGCCAGTACTTC.